This T cell receptor beta chain was captured by sequencing in a study of blood T cell repertoires in COVID-19. As for the study in general: The United States, Italy and Spain were the sources of the acute and convalescent COVID-19 samples. T cells, B-cell-depleted T cells, or PBMCs provided the cDNA or gDNA that served as material.

Trimming removed 0 bases from V and 7 bases from J; junction bases left unmatched: 7. The length of the CDR3 is 16 residues. CDR1 is SGHDT and CDR2 is YYEEEE in the germline V gene. Measured with immunoSEQ multiplex PCR; TCRdb has only the in-frame clones, and not every one. The sample has 100,000 or so clones; roughly 82% are singletons. Sequences were obtained from peripheral blood. The clonotype was recovered from a man between 65 and 80 years old with active or convalescent COVID-19. The J gene is TRBJ2-6, the V gene TRBV5-6, with 7 positions matching TRBD1. In nucleotides, the CDR3 is TGTGCCAGCAGCTTGGAGACAGGGTCCCGTGCCAACGTCCTGACTTTC. It codes for CASSLETGSRANVLTF.